These 22 T cell receptor beta chains were all obtained from the same sample, sequenced in a study of blood T cell repertoires in COVID-19. Clones were read by immunoSEQ multiplex PCR, and TCRdb kept only the in-frame ones, dropping some. The sample carries 400,000 or so clones, about 90% recorded once. The sequencing input was PBMCs or T cells enriched from blood (not recorded which). Every receptor here comes from a young man who had recovered from COVID-19.

This clone occurred once. The gene calls are TRBV7-8 and TRBJ2-1; 12 nucleotides line up with TRBD2. The CDR3 has 18 amino acids. The germline CDR1 and CDR2 sequences are SGHVS and FQNEAQ. Trimming at V came to 1 base and at J to 6 bases, leaving 10 bases not matched to a gene. DNA for the CDR3: TGTGCCAGCAGCTTAGAACTTCTAGCGGGGGGGCCGTTCAATGAGCAGTTCTTC. Translating it yields CASSLELLAGGPFNEQFF.

The chain links TRBV3-1 (or the pseudogene TRBV3-2) to TRBJ1-6; D may be TRBD1 (5 bases). Trimming took off 5 bases at V and 7 bases at J, with 15 bases between the two ends. This CDR3 spans 15 amino acids. CDR1 and CDR2 (germline): LGHDT, YNNKEL (reference sequence). For the CDR3, the DNA is TGTGCCAGCAGCTCGGACAATAGAAGGAATTCACCCCTCCACTTT. As protein: CASSSDNRRNSPLHF.

The V and J genes are TRBV5-1 and TRBJ2-3; TRBD1 is a possible D gene (6 bases). CDR1 SGHRS and CDR2 YFSETQ come from the germline V gene. This CDR3 spans 14 amino acids. The V end lost 3 bases, the J end lost 6 bases, and 14 bases lay between the germline ends. CDR3 sequence reads: CASSWGQPGDTQYF. In DNA form, the CDR3 reads TGCGCCAGCAGCTGGGGACAACCTGGGGATACGCAGTATTTT.

This chain links TRBV29-1 with TRBJ1-2; D perhaps matches TRBD1 (5 bases). Trimming took 8 bases from V and 6 from J, leaving 16 bases between them. CDR1 is SQVTM and CDR2 is ANQGSEA in the germline V gene. The CDR3 is 12 residues long. This CDR3 reads CSPPGGRNGYTF. The CDR3 region has the DNA TGCAGCCCACCCGGGGGAAGGAATGGCTACACCTTC. The complete variable domain, with remaining parts taken from reference TRBV29-1 and TRBJ1-2, reads SAVISQKPSRDICQRGTSLTIQCQVDSQVTMMFWYRQQPGQSLTLIATANQGSEATYESGFVIDKFPISRPNLTFSTLTVSNMSPEDSSIYLCSPPGGRNGYTFGSGTRLTVV.

This chain joins TRBV4-1 and TRBJ1-4; possibly TRBD1 for D (5 bases). The V end lost 0 bases, the J end lost 5 bases, and 13 bases lay between the germline ends. The CDR3 runs to 16 residues. The germline V gene has CDR1 MGHRA and CDR2 YSYEKL. This chain's CDR3 is CASSQDPGERNEKLFF. The DNA for the CDR3 is TGCGCCAGCAGCCAAGATCCGGGGGAGAGGAATGAAAAACTGTTTTTT.

This clone was detected only a few times. V gene TRBV2 combines with J gene TRBJ1-6, with D tentatively TRBD1 (5 bases). Trimming removed 1 base at V and 7 bases at J, with 11 bases between. The CDR3 is made up of 15 amino acids. From germline, CDR1 is SNHLY and CDR2 FYNNEI. The CDR3 protein is CASSEEAGWNSPLHF. The CDR3 nucleotides are TGTGCCAGCAGTGAAGAGGCAGGGTGGAATTCACCCCTCCACTTT.

The V call is TRBV28, the J call TRBJ1-2; 7 nucleotides match TRBD1. This CDR3 has 14 amino acids. Germline V gene data show CDR1 as MDHEN and CDR2 as SYDVKM. Unmatched junction bases numbered 4, after V lost 6 bases and J lost 0 bases. CDR3 amino acids: CASRPGGTNYGYTF. The CDR3 nucleotides read TGTGCCAGCAGACCAGGGGGGACTAACTATGGCTACACCTTC.

This rearrangement joins TRBV3-1 (or the pseudogene TRBV3-2) to TRBJ1-1; D is possibly TRBD1 (5 bases). This CDR3 has 15 residues. From germline, CDR1 is LGHDT and CDR2 YNNKEL (reference sequence). Trimming pared 3 bases from V and 4 bases from J, leaving 15 bases between. The CDR3 DNA is TGTGCCAGCAGCCAGAGGACCCCGGGGGGCACTGAAGCTTTCTTT. The encoded protein is CASSQRTPGGTEAFF.

V usage is TRBV7-3 and J usage is TRBJ2-3; D unresolved. V lost 2 bases, J lost 0 bases, and 9 bases lay in between. The CDR3 is 15 amino acids. CDR1 is SGHTA, CDR2 FQGTGA, per germline. CDR3 in DNA: TGTGCCAGCAGCTTAGAGGTCATAAGCACAGATACGCAGTATTTT. It encodes CASSLEVISTDTQYF.

This rearrangement joins TRBV3-1 (or the pseudogene TRBV3-2) to TRBJ1-2; 9 bases fit TRBD1. This CDR3 is built from 14 residues. Germline CDR1 LGHDT, CDR2 YNNKEL (reference sequence). Trimming at V came to 3 bases and at J to 8 bases, leaving 7 bases not matched to a gene. In DNA, the CDR3 is TGTGCCAGCAGCCATTTCGACAGGGGGTTCGGCTACACCTTC. Its protein is CASSHFDRGFGYTF.

V usage is TRBV19 and J usage is TRBJ1-1; D possibly corresponds to TRBD1 (5 bases). The CDR3 runs 15 residues. CDR1 and CDR2 from the germline V gene are LNHDA and SQIVND (reference sequence). V was pared by 5 bases and J by 1 base, with 14 bases between. The CDR3 bases are TGTGCCAGTAGTCCCTGGATTGGACAGAACACTGAAGCTTTCTTT. Translation: CASSPWIGQNTEAFF.

The chain recombines TRBV6-5 with TRBJ1-1; no definite D call. Germline values: CDR1 MNHEY, CDR2 SVGAGI. This CDR3 is built from 14 residues. V was shortened by 5 bases and J by 6 bases, with 16 bases between the two germline ends. The CDR3: CASSRSTSRPEAFF. The CDR3 nucleotides read TGTGCCAGCAGTCGCAGCACTAGTCGCCCTGAAGCTTTCTTT.

This chain uses TRBV6-6 with TRBJ1-4; 8 bases match TRBD1. V dropped 6 bases and J dropped 8; count of bases not matched to a gene: 11. Germline-derived CDR1 and CDR2 are MNHNY and SVGAGI (reference sequence). The CDR3 runs 15 residues. The CDR3 loop reads CASSSGTGGLEKLFF. In DNA, the CDR3 is TGTGCCAGCAGCTCCGGGACAGGAGGTTTGGAAAAACTGTTTTTT.

The rearrangement uses TRBV28 and TRBJ2-1; 8 bases align to TRBD2. The CDR3 has 15 residues. Germline V gene data show CDR1 as MDHEN and CDR2 as SYDVKM. V lost 6 bases and J lost 4; bases outside the gene matches: 8. This CDR3 is CASSSGGAEYNEQFF. CDR3 in DNA: TGTGCCAGCAGCTCGGGGGGGGCGGAGTACAATGAGCAGTTCTTC.

The gene calls are TRBV19 and TRBJ1-2; no reliable D call. Trimming left V 3 bases short and J 8 bases short, with 13 bases between. Germline-derived CDR1 and CDR2 are LNHDA and SQIVND (reference sequence). The CDR3 length is 13 residues. CDR3 bases: TGTGCCAGTAGTATCAACGGGGTCGGCGGCTACACCTTC. Translation: CASSINGVGGYTF.

The gene calls are TRBV4-1 and TRBJ1-1; D perhaps matches TRBD1 (6 bases). The CDR3 runs to 12 residues. Germline lookup yields CDR1 MGHRA and CDR2 YSYEKL. V lost 0 bases to trimming and J lost 11 bases, with 10 bases between them. CDR3 in amino acids: CASSQDGTSAFF. The CDR3 DNA is TGCGCCAGCAGCCAAGATGGGACATCTGCTTTCTTT.

This chain uses TRBV3-1 (or the pseudogene TRBV3-2) with TRBJ1-2, with D unresolved. CDR1 and CDR2 from the germline V gene are LGHDT and YNNKEL (reference sequence). V was pared by 4 bases and J by 2 bases, with 5 bases between. This CDR3 is 12 amino acids long. DNA for the CDR3: TGTGCCAGCAGCCGCAGAAACTATGGCTACACCTTC. Translation: CASSRRNYGYTF.

The CDR3, as DNA: TGCGCCAGCAGCCCACGGCAGGGAGGGTCAGATACGCAGTATTTT. Amino acid sequence: CASSPRQGGSDTQYF. V gene TRBV5-1 combines with J gene TRBJ2-3; TRBD2 agrees at 7 bases. There are 15 residues in the CDR3. CDR1 and CDR2 from the germline V gene are SGHRS and YFSETQ. Losses at the gene ends were 4 bases for V and 4 bases for J; bases not matched to a gene: 9.

The gene calls are TRBV5-1 and TRBJ2-5, with 7 nucleotides matching TRBD1. The CDR3 contains 16 residues. After removal of 4 bases from V and 5 bases from J, the junction contained 14 bases not matched to a gene. CDR1 SGHRS and CDR2 YFSETQ come from the germline V gene. Here the CDR3 reads CASSPYGLGGWETQYF. In DNA form, the CDR3 reads TGCGCCAGCAGCCCCTATGGCTTAGGGGGCTGGGAGACCCAGTACTTC.

This clone was detected only once. The chain couples TRBV7-3 to TRBJ2-1; 9 nucleotides match TRBD2. The CDR3 is made up of 17 amino acids. Unmatched junction bases numbered 11, after V lost 6 bases and J lost 2 bases. Germline assignment: CDR1 SGHTA and CDR2 FQGTGA. This CDR3 reads CASRSQRTSETYNEQFF. The CDR3 nucleotides are TGTGCCAGCAGATCCCAAAGGACTAGCGAAACCTACAATGAGCAGTTCTTC.

This chain uses TRBV7-9 with TRBJ1-2, with 9 nucleotides matching TRBD1. The CDR3 is made up of 15 amino acids. Germline assignment: CDR1 SEHNR and CDR2 FQNEAQ (reference sequence). The V segment lost 4 bases and the J segment 0 bases; nucleotides outside the gene matches: 3. The CDR3 here is CASSWWDRANYGYTF. The CDR3 DNA sequence: TGTGCCAGCAGCTGGTGGGACAGGGCTAACTATGGCTACACCTTC.

V is TRBV30 and J is TRBJ2-7; D uncertain. CDR3 length: 11 amino acids. Germline-derived CDR1 and CDR2 are GTSNPN and SVGIG (reference sequence). The germline V and J ends were trimmed by 5 bases and 0 bases, with 5 bases remaining between them. The CDR3 DNA reads as TGTGCCTGGGCGAGCTCCTACGAGCAGTACTTC. Its protein is CAWASSYEQYF.